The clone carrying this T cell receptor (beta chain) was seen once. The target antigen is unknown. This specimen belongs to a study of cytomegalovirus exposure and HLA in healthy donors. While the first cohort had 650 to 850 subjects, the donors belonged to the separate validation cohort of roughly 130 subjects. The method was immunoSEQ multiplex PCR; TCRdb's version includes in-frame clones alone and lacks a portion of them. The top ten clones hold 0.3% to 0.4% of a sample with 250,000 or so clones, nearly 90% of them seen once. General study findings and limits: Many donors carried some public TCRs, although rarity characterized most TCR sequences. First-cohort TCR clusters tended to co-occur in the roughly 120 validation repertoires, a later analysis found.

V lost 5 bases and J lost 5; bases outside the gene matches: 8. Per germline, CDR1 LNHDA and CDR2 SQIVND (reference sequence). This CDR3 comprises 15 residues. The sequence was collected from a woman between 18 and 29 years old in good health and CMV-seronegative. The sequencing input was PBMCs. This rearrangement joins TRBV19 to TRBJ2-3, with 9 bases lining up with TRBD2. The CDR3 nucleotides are TGTGCCAGTAGTGATAGCGGGGGATACTTAGATACGCAGTATTTT. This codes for CASSDSGGYLDTQYF.